This T cell receptor beta chain derives from a study of T-cell memory formation after mild COVID-19. Constant-segment primers and 5'RACE yielded cDNA libraries for TCR alpha and TCR beta, each carrying sample barcodes and UMIs. TCRdb ran MiXCR on the 5' RACE reads and lists one entry per CDR3 protein. The sample carries 250,000 to 300,000 distinct CDR3 sequences, around 15% recorded once. The sample comprised PBMCs or a T cell subset sorted from them (not recorded which). This TCR was sampled from a man younger than 35 who had mild COVID-19 (a few samples of this study predate the infection). Cell type and time point are not known.

CDR3: CASSPELHSNQPQHF. Here the CDR3 DNA reads TGTGCCAGCTCACCAGAGCTCCATAGCAATCAGCCCCAGCATTTT. The chain employs TRBV18 and TRBJ1-5; D gene uncertain. Trimming cost V 2 bases and J 0 bases, with 8 bases left between them. CDR1 KGHSH and CDR2 LQKENI come from the germline V gene. The CDR3 is 15 residues long.